Listed below are T cell receptor beta chains from one sample, sequenced in a study of T cell responses to AZD1222 COVID-19 vaccine. This table comes from immunoSEQ multiplex PCR, and its TCRdb copy is limited to in-frame clones, with some not included. The profile shows 180,000 or so clones, 85% to 95% of them singletons. The specimen comprised peripheral blood, sampled on day 0 of AZD1222 vaccination. The receptors originated from an adult in good health. Both conserved end residues are part of each CDR3.

TRBV10-3,TRBJ2-7,CATALGEYYEQYF
TRBV11-1,TRBJ2-5,CASSAGETQYF
TRBV6-5,TRBJ2-6,CASLRLSGANVLTF
TRBV5-1,TRBJ1-2,CASSLSEGDNYGYTF
TRBV4-1,TRBJ1-6,CASSQEPDTANSPLHF
TRBV5-4,TRBJ2-5,CASSLVGSPETQYF
TRBV7-9,TRBJ1-4,CASSLDAAGNEKLFF
TRBV6-1,TRBJ1-5,CASSEAEYQPQHF
TRBV7-3,TRBJ2-2,CASSSGTFTGELFF
TRBV10-3,TRBJ2-1,CAISSTPLAGAYNEQFF
TRBV3-1/TRBV3-2,TRBJ2-6,CASSQPGANVLTF
TRBV5-1,TRBJ1-6,CASSRDSGSYNSPLHF
TRBV6-5,TRBJ1-5,CASNEGQPQHF
TRBV6-5,TRBJ1-1,CASSFRLGVPTAEAFF
TRBV19,TRBJ1-4,CASSRGFNEKLFF
TRBV18,TRBJ1-1,CASSRGINPVEAFF
TRBV2,TRBJ2-7,CASSAGISYEQYF
TRBV2,TRBJ1-1,CATIPLAAGYTEAFF
TRBV21-1,TRBJ1-2,CASSKAGGGGGYTF
TRBV14,TRBJ1-1,CASSTQTGWNTEAFF
TRBV28,TRBJ1-2,CASSLVTAQDYGYTF
TRBV6-5,TRBJ2-7,CAIGGTGSYEQYF
TRBV6-5,TRBJ2-7,CASGYPGLYEQYF
TRBV7-8,TRBJ2-3,CASSSTGTTTDTQYF
TRBV5-5,TRBJ1-2,CASSGGQGYRGYTF
TRBV7-9,TRBJ2-7,CASSPRGVSYEQYF
TRBV28,TRBJ1-2,CASRAADYGYTF
TRBV5-1,TRBJ1-2,CASSLAGARGYTF
TRBV5-4,TRBJ2-5,CASSLGQEETQYF
TRBV6-5,TRBJ2-5,CARAGGLGETQYF
TRBV5-1,TRBJ1-3,CASSLAGSRSGNTIYF
TRBV6-1,TRBJ1-2,CASSEPTTGFESVYGYTF
TRBV5-4,TRBJ1-2,CASSAEDSIFYGYTF
TRBV6-5,TRBJ2-5,CASIDPGGQETQYF
TRBV19,TRBJ1-2,CASSTNLNYGYTF
TRBV5-1,TRBJ2-3,CASSLAGPEDTQYF
TRBV7-9,TRBJ1-4,CASRLQGTNEKLFF
TRBV5-1,TRBJ2-1,CASSLDPGPLNEQFF
TRBV30,TRBJ1-5,CAWSEGTGQPQHF
TRBV18,TRBJ2-3,CASSPRTTSGTSTDTQYF
TRBV30,TRBJ1-5,CAWQRTGRNQPQHF
TRBV3-1/TRBV3-2,TRBJ1-2,CASSQLDGYTF
TRBV6-1,TRBJ1-1,CASSELVGDTEAFF
TRBV5-1,TRBJ1-1,CASSANRDRNTEAFF
TRBV28,TRBJ2-7,CASSPPGQGFHEQYF
TRBV6-6,TRBJ1-1,CASSYAGGAWNTEAFF
TRBV14,TRBJ2-7,CASSLESPRTYEQYF
TRBV19,TRBJ2-7,CATGQGPYEQYF
TRBV5-1,TRBJ2-6,CASSLVQGTGSGANVLTF
TRBV6-5,TRBJ1-4,CASSYGLTNEKLFF
TRBV9,TRBJ2-2,CASTGKASGRLLNTGELFF
TRBV28,TRBJ2-7,CASSRSLGPYEQYF
TRBV2,TRBJ1-1,CASTAPKGQNTEAFF
TRBV4-1,TRBJ1-1,CASSQSLWVSTEAFF
TRBV5-4,TRBJ2-7,CATSQGAYEQYF
TRBV11-2,TRBJ1-1,CASSTRGPQGNTEAFF
TRBV19,TRBJ2-3,CASSIAPLADTQYF
TRBV6-4,TRBJ2-1,CASRGPGTSGNNEQFF
TRBV2,TRBJ1-1,CASTSRMGRTEAFF
TRBV6-1,TRBJ2-7,CASSELGQDYEQYF